This T cell receptor (beta chain) was documented in a study of control samples from healthy donors and cancer patients. The CDR3 sequence is 15 residues long. Germline CDR1 reads SGHRS; CDR2 reads YFSETQ. V lost 4 bases to trimming and J lost 0 bases, with 11 bases between them. Repertoires were generated with immunoSEQ multiplex PCR, while TCRdb's copy carries only in-frame clones and drops some. The sample shows about 150,000 clones, 85% to 95% of them seen only once. This TCR derives from a man between 40 and 49 years old in good health. The chain recombines TRBV5-1 with TRBJ1-3; D not resolved. Specimen: blood. DNA for the CDR3: TGCGCCAGCAGCCCACCCCTGAGCTCTGGAAACACCATATATTTT. Translating gives CASSPPLSSGNTIYF.